This TCR beta chain was sequenced in a study of CD8+ T cells in alopecia areata. At the level of the study: Treated patients were given oral tofacitinib, which was dosed at 5 to 10 mg twice daily.

RNA extraction and reverse transcription yielded cDNA as sequencing template. The method was immunoSEQ multiplex PCR; TCRdb's version includes in-frame clones alone and lacks a portion of them. Of about 130,000 clones in the sample, about 46% are singletons; the top ten hold about 19%. The CDR3 covers 13 residues. Trimming left V 11 bases short and J 7 bases short, with 18 bases between. Germline CDR1 reads SEHNR; CDR2 reads FQNEAQ (reference sequence). Obtained from alopecia areata patients were lesional scalp punch biopsies along with peripheral blood. Sorting of CD4+ and CD8+ T cells was performed on PBMCs.

The genes are TRBV7-9 and TRBJ2-1, with TRBD2 as a possible D gene (5 bases). Sample: CD8+ T cells sorted from blood, taken at week 0. This receptor was identified in a human donor with alopecia areata. CDR3 residues: CAPSLEAWNEQFF. The CDR3 DNA is TGTGCCCCTAGCTTAGAAGCGTGGAATGAGCAGTTCTTC.